This T cell receptor beta chain originates from a study of control samples from healthy donors and cancer patients. TCRdb's table, derived via immunoSEQ multiplex PCR, lists solely in-frame clones and lacks some. The profile shows roughly 40,000 clones, 90% to 95% of them singletons. V was trimmed by 3 bases and J by 6 bases, leaving 9 bases between them. The length of the CDR3 is 13 residues. The rearrangement uses TRBV12-3 or TRBV12-4 and TRBJ1-5; TRBD1 is a possible D gene (5 bases). The clonotype comes from a woman aged 45 to 65 in good health. Sequences were obtained from blood. The CDR3 spells CASSLQGTQPQHF. CDR3 DNA sequence: TGTGCCAGCAGTTTGCAGGGAACTCAGCCCCAGCATTTT.